A selection of T cell receptor beta chains follows, all from one sample in a study of cytomegalovirus exposure and HLA in healthy donors. The table came from immunoSEQ multiplex PCR; TCRdb's copy has only in-frame clones and leaves some out. The profile shows 120,000 to 150,000 clones, approximately 90% of them singletons. Sequencing was carried out using PBMCs. All receptors derive from a man aged 18 to 29 in good health and CMV-seronegative. Each CDR3 is given with its conserved first and last residue. The D gene is left open where the match is weak. Not all rows give a size; the values are once, few, many and, for expanded clones, a class.

j_call,clone_size,v_call,d_call,cdr3_length,cdr3_nt,cdr3_aa
TRBJ1-1,-,TRBV28,-,16,TGTGCCAGCAGTATGAATGACCTACTAATGAACACTGAAGCTTTCTTT,CASSMNDLLMNTEAFF
TRBJ2-1,-,TRBV10-1,-,14,TGCGCCAGCAGTGGGTCCCGGGGTTTCAATGAGCAGTTCTTC,CASSGSRGFNEQFF
TRBJ2-7,-,TRBV19,-,14,TGTGCCAGTAGTACCCCAGGGCGGTCCTACGAGCAGTACTTC,CASSTPGRSYEQYF
TRBJ2-7,-,TRBV5-6,-,13,TGTGCCAGCAGCCTCGGGACAAATTACGAGCAGTACTTC,CASSLGTNYEQYF
TRBJ1-1,few,TRBV29-1,TRBD1,14,TGCAGCGTCGGACAGGGGGCTATGAACACTGAAGCTTTCTTT,CSVGQGAMNTEAFF
TRBJ1-5,-,TRBV19,-,16,TGTGCCAGTACCCCACCACCGGGGGGGGGCAATCAGCCCCAGCATTTT,CASTPPPGGGNQPQHF
TRBJ1-4,once,TRBV1,-,14,TGCACCAGCAGCCTCCCCGACTGGAGTGAAAAACTGTTTTTC,CTSSLPDWSEKLFF
TRBJ1-4,-,TRBV6-9,TRBD1,16,TGTGCCAGCAGTTATTCGAAGACAGGGGCCGTTGAAAAACTGTTTTTT,CASSYSKTGAVEKLFF
TRBJ2-2,once,TRBV7-8,TRBD2,18,TGTGCCAGCAGCCCGGGGACTAGCGGGGGGGAACTCACCGGGGAGCTGTTTTTT,CASSPGTSGGELTGELFF
TRBJ1-2,few,TRBV5-1,-,17,TGCGCCAGCAGCTTGGGGGGCACTCAACCCTCTAACTATGGCTACACCTTC,CASSLGGTQPSNYGYTF
TRBJ2-1,-,TRBV9,-,18,TGTGCCAGCAGCGTAGGACCCTCGAGGGCGGGAAGGTACAATGAGCAGTTCTTC,CASSVGPSRAGRYNEQFF
TRBJ1-5,-,TRBV27,TRBD1,15,TGTGCCAGCAGTTCGACAACCCACAGGGGTCAGCCCCAGCATTTT,CASSSTTHRGQPQHF
TRBJ1-2,-,TRBV29-1,TRBD1,14,TGCAGCGTTGAAGATTGGGACAGGGGTGGCGGCTACACCTTC,CSVEDWDRGGGYTF
TRBJ2-2,-,TRBV5-5,-,17,TGTGCCAGCAGCTCCCGAGGGGCTAGGGGACAAGGCGGGGAGCTGTTTTTT,CASSSRGARGQGGELFF
TRBJ2-1,-,TRBV5-1,-,15,TGCGCCAGCAGCTTGGGCAACAGTATTCCAGATGAGCAGTTCTTC,CASSLGNSIPDEQFF
TRBJ1-5,-,TRBV27,-,16,TGTGCCAGCAGTTTATGGGCAGGGGCGCGCAATCAGCCCCAGCATTTT,CASSLWAGARNQPQHF
TRBJ2-3,-,TRBV5-1,TRBD2,14,TGCGCCAGCAGCTTCGGACTAGCTGGAGATACGCAGTATTTT,CASSFGLAGDTQYF
TRBJ1-4,-,TRBV5-1,TRBD1,14,TGCGCCAGCAGCCTGACAGGGGGTTATGAAAAACTGTTTTTT,CASSLTGGYEKLFF
TRBJ1-4,-,TRBV6-6,-,16,TGTGCCAGCAGTTACGAAGGCGGCAGGGGTGGGGGAAAACTGTTTTTT,CASSYEGGRGGGKLFF
TRBJ2-2,-,TRBV19,TRBD1,16,TGTGCCAGTAGTATAGGAGGGACAGGGTACGCCGGGGAGCTGTTTTTT,CASSIGGTGYAGELFF
TRBJ1-3,-,TRBV6-5,TRBD1,15,TGTGCCAGCAGTTATGGGACAGGGTGGGGAAACACCATATATTTT,CASSYGTGWGNTIYF
TRBJ2-5,-,TRBV6-5,-,15,TGTGCCAGCAGTTCGGACTACTCGACCCAAGAGACCCAGTACTTC,CASSSDYSTQETQYF
TRBJ2-1,-,TRBV5-1,TRBD2,16,TGCGCCAGCAGCTTGGTTCTAGCGGGAGCATACAATGAGCAGTTCTTC,CASSLVLAGAYNEQFF
TRBJ1-5,once,TRBV21-1,-,16,TGTGCCAGCAGCAAAGGTGGACGGACTCCCAATCAGCCCCAGCATTTT,CASSKGGRTPNQPQHF
TRBJ1-6,few,TRBV7-9,TRBD1,14,TGTGCCAGCAGTCTTACAGGGGCTGATTCACCCCTCCACTTT,CASSLTGADSPLHF
TRBJ1-1,-,TRBV29-1,-,12,TGCAGCGTGACAGGTCTCTACACTGAAGCTTTCTTT,CSVTGLYTEAFF
TRBJ1-1,once,TRBV6-6,TRBD1,14,TGTGCCAGCAGTTGGGACAGAACGAACACTGAAGCTTTCTTT,CASSWDRTNTEAFF
TRBJ1-1,-,TRBV27,TRBD1,15,TGTGCCAGCAGTAGTACGGGACAGCTGAACACTGAAGCTTTCTTT,CASSSTGQLNTEAFF
TRBJ1-1,-,TRBV6-1,-,14,TGTGCCAGCAGTCATCAGGTTCCGGGGGTGGAAGCTTTCTTT,CASSHQVPGVEAFF
TRBJ2-2,-,TRBV7-2,TRBD2,16,TGTGCCAGCAGCTTAGGTGCTAGCGGGAGTACCGGGGAGCTGTTTTTT,CASSLGASGSTGELFF
TRBJ1-4,-,TRBV7-8,TRBD1,15,TGTGCCAGCAGCCCGTGGGACAGGGTGAATGAAAAACTGTTTTTT,CASSPWDRVNEKLFF
TRBJ1-1,-,TRBV6-6,TRBD1,15,TGTGCCAGCAGTGACCCCGGGACAGGGTACACTGAAGCTTTCTTT,CASSDPGTGYTEAFF
TRBJ2-3,-,TRBV25-1,TRBD1,14,TGTGCCAGCAGTGGACAGGGGGACATCAATACGCAGTATTTT,CASSGQGDINTQYF
TRBJ1-6,-,TRBV5-4,TRBD1,19,TGTGCCACGACCTGGGACAGGGGCGCCCGGGGCTCCTATAATTCACCCCTCCACTTT,CATTWDRGARGSYNSPLHF
TRBJ1-5,few,TRBV15,-,16,TGTGCCACCAGCAGAGTGAAGGGGGTGGGCAATCAGCCCCAGCATTTT,CATSRVKGVGNQPQHF
TRBJ1-4,-,TRBV12-5,TRBD1,13,TGTGCTAGCAGGGACAGGGGTAATGAAAAACTGTTTTTT,CASRDRGNEKLFF
TRBJ1-2,once,TRBV10-3,-,13,TGTGCCATCAGTGAATCCGGGACACTTGGCTACACCTTC,CAISESGTLGYTF
TRBJ2-3,-,TRBV2,TRBD2,17,TGTGCCAGCAGTGAAGCGCTGCTAGCGGCTAGCACAGATACGCAGTATTTT,CASSEALLAASTDTQYF
TRBJ1-1,-,TRBV27,-,16,TGTGCCAGCAGTCCCCCCCGATGGCGGGGGCGTACGGGCGCTTTCTTT,CASSPPRWRGRTGAFF
TRBJ1-1,-,TRBV2,-,15,TGTGCCAGCAGTGGGGCGCGGACAGCGAACACTGAAGCTTTCTTT,CASSGARTANTEAFF
TRBJ2-3,-,TRBV9,TRBD2,16,TGTGCCAGCAGCGTAGACCTAGCGGTCGAGGCAGATACGCAGTATTTT,CASSVDLAVEADTQYF
TRBJ2-6,-,TRBV11-3,-,20,TGTGCCAGCAGCTTAGCGTTTGATTGGGGACTTTCCTCTGGGGCCAACGTCCTGACTTTC,CASSLAFDWGLSSGANVLTF